This T cell receptor (beta chain) was retrieved from a study of cytomegalovirus exposure and HLA in healthy donors (TCRdb year 2017). Background for the entire study: An earlier analysis of several hundred of the donors reported 250 to 300 Gb of sequence data and approximately 110 million unique TCR beta sequences from roughly 200 million T cells. An early release covering approximately 600 HLA-typed donors comprised roughly 300 gigabases of sequencing data and 85 million or so unique TCR sequences. Among the approximately 400 genotyped donors, 81% belonged to the genetic ancestry cluster associated with self-reported Caucasian donors. The aim of the study was to test whether cataloging public T cell receptors could identify signatures of past pathogen exposure. The T cell repertoires of several hundred subjects were profiled by immunosequencing and related to cytomegalovirus serostatus. A separate validation cohort of 100 to 150 different subjects was used in addition to the approximately 640-subject first cohort. To predict cytomegalovirus infection status, the study brought together high-throughput TCR immunosequencing, statistical association of individual TCRs with disease status, and machine learning. A later analysis re-analyzed previously published TCR beta repertoires from roughly 630 donors and added high-resolution HLA genotyping to study TCR occurrence patterns. The later analysis used no new phenotypic data to find candidate immune exposures, relying instead on TCR beta sequences and their occurrence across donors. An earlier analysis of about 620 of the donors applied high-throughput TCR beta sequencing to assess whether each TCR beta V gene segment acted as functional or pseudogenic. Donor age, sex, ethnicity and CMV serostatus were collected together with the repertoire data. Genome-wide SNP genotypes for about 55% of the roughly 670 donors were used in a later genetic analysis, which treated that subset as a discovery cohort. All discovery cohort repertoires had been generated using a single sequencing platform. HLA typing covered class I and class II loci at four-digit resolution. Typing coverage differed by locus: A, B, C, DRB1 and DQB1 were typed in roughly 620-630 donors, DQA1 in about 550, DPA1 in 606, and DPB1 in 400 to 480. Because of strong linkage in the cohort, roughly five DR-DQ haplotypes were treated as single units for association and clustering. Across 300 to 500 genotyped donors of the cohort, an average of approximately 220,000 unique TCR beta nucleotide sequences per donor were sequenced, and roughly 20% of those sequences were non-productive. Results the study describes overall, beyond this receptor: The authors suggested that the approach could potentially be extended to other disease states and immunological phenotypes. A cluster of highly shared sequence variants was judged likely to be a technical artifact of the sequencing pipeline. Most TCR sequences were seen in very few donors, while some public TCRs were found in many individuals. Several of the top co-occurrence clusters appeared to be linked to parvovirus B19, influenza, CMV and Epstein-Barr virus, according to a later analysis. In an earlier analysis of around 600 of the donors, most TCR beta V segments appeared in productive rearrangements about 87% or about 30% of the time, broadly matching IMGT annotations. Most CMV-associated TCR beta chains appeared to be HLA-restricted in a later analysis, and the HLA associations seemed to be driven largely by CMV exposure. An association between a missense DCLRE1C variant and V-gene and J-gene trimming of TCR beta chains was found in a later genetic analysis and replicated in an independent cohort. The only immune exposure information available for the cohort was CMV serostatus. Because HLA typing was missing for some donors at each locus, association tests included only the typed subset. Three of the identified cytomegalovirus-associated TCR beta chains were confirmed in vitro to be specific for cytomegalovirus antigens. The earlier analysis of approximately 560 of the donors excluded some 15 rarely observed V segments, including chromosome 9 orphons, because counts were too low. Some IMGT-functional V segments, including TRBV6-2 and TRBV6-3, could not be distinguished by the 87-base-pair reads and were therefore excluded. At a false discovery rate of 0.05, a later analysis linked under 20,000 TCR beta sequences to specific HLA alleles. The study gave a list of over 150 TCR beta chains associated with cytomegalovirus. In both the original and validation cohorts, the classifier was reported to diagnose cytomegalovirus status with high specificity and sensitivity. A further reported finding was that TCR beta sequences accurately predicted the HLA-A and HLA-B alleles for most subjects in the first cohort. Assigning TCR associations to individual alleles was difficult when HLA alleles, especially DR and DQ, strongly co-occurred. In a later genetic analysis, fewer N-insertions in productive TCRs were reported among donors in an Asian-associated ancestry cluster than the approximately 670-donor mean. Correlated functional status among segregating V segments might be attributable to linkage disequilibrium, but an unknown experimental factor could not be ruled out. The presence/absence analyses assumed that sequencing depth was roughly uniform across donors, and that assumption may not be true. In a later analysis, TCR association rates were found to vary across HLA loci, with the most associated TCRs seen for DRB1 alleles and the fewest for HLA-C alleles. Only TCR beta chains were sequenced in this cohort, and the absence of alpha or paired-chain data limited detectable features. In a later analysis, HLA-associated TCR beta chains showed more clonal expansion and lower generation probabilities than non-associated chains that were equally common.

Trimmed from V: 2 bases; trimmed from J: 3 bases; junction bases lacking a gene match: 5. The germline V gene specifies MDHEN as CDR1 and SYDVKM as CDR2. The CDR3 goes from the cysteine to the phenylalanine over 15 residues. The read is trimmed to its CDR3 DNA, 45 bases read in frame from base 1. The cohort was made up of around 720 healthy bone marrow donors. Cohort members were all nominally healthy when sampled, although unrecorded immune exposures were likely present. The donor was CMV seropositive and belonged to the group of about 290 seropositive cohort members. Each donor provided a peripheral blood sample, and peripheral blood mononuclear cells were used for TCR beta sequencing. Genomic DNA was extracted from the blood cell samples with the Qiagen DNeasy Blood Extraction Kit. In regard to this clone: Its antigen target is currently unknown. No base quality information exists; no much larger clone differs at one position.

Library generation was performed with the immunoSEQ multiplex PCR assay. For the multiplex PCR, a mixture combining 60 forward primers for TCR Vbeta segments and 13 reverse primers for TCR Jbeta segments was used. The CDR3 region of rearranged TCR beta genes was amplified from genomic DNA with a multiplex PCR assay. The amplified TCR beta libraries were sequenced on the Illumina HiSeq System as 87-base-pair reads. In the original analysis: A later analysis tallied tens of millions of unique TCR beta chains across the 666 repertoires, and approximately 9.9 million of those chains were shared by two or more donors. To remove PCR and sequencing errors, raw reads were error-corrected and collapsed into unique sequences using a nearest-neighbor algorithm that merged closely related sequences. To assign V, D and J gene segments, CDR3 sequences were aligned to IMGT reference sequences. Each retained sequence needed at least a six-nucleotide match to both a V gene segment and a J gene segment. Rearrangements were classified as productive when the CDR3 lacked stop codons and remained in frame with V and J, and all other rearrangements were classified as non-productive. Following IMGT convention, CDR3 was defined as the stretch from the second conserved V-encoded cysteine to the conserved J-encoded phenylalanine. The earlier analysis of more than 450 of the donors excluded sequences that lacked an unambiguous match to a single V gene segment. In an earlier analysis of 587 of the donors, V segments were called functional above 56.7% productive rearrangements and were called segregating when the between-donor standard deviation exceeded 5%. A statistical classification framework was developed to diagnose cytomegalovirus status using the catalog of TCR beta chain sequences. A later analysis assigned V and J genes by comparing TCR nucleotide sequences with IMGT/GENE-DB human TR gene sequences. Using the TCRdist pipeline, a later analysis assigned CDR3 sequences along with most-parsimonious VDJ recombination scenarios. In a later analysis, each TCR beta chain was defined by its CDR3 amino acid sequence together with its V-gene family, and reads without a unique V-gene family were excluded. To address suspected cross-contamination and a sequencing artifact, a later analysis removed under 600 highly shared, low-generation-probability nucleotide sequences. For each public chain, a later analysis derived a clonal expansion index from normalized ranks of inferred template counts within each repertoire. In a later analysis, generation probabilities were computed using a VDJ recombination model fitted to out-of-frame rearrangements, and the results were checked against IGoR. Hypergeometric tests were used in a later analysis to score TCR-TCR, TCR-HLA and TCR-CMV co-occurrence, with a repertoire-size bias correction applied to the TCR pairs. In a later analysis, false discovery rates were estimated by permuting HLA or CMV assignments 20 times. In a later analysis, co-occurring TCRs were grouped using DBSCAN, with TCRdist sequence similarity added in when clustering inside HLA-allele-positive subsets. For co-occurrence clustering, repertoires with fewer than 30,000 or more than 120,000 public chains were excluded, along with five repertoires with anomalous nucleotide sharing. Imported from immuneACCESS, the table was reduced by TCRdb to in-frame sequences with V and J called. These copies leave out some clones; in studies compared against another copy, an unresolved V gene accounts for under half, and the cause of the remainder is not known. D and trimming come from the DNA, and the V and J calls and clone size come from that table. In all, the sample holds 150,000 or so clones, and roughly 80% of those were seen once. Together, the top ten hold over 9% of the sample.

The sequence was collected from a man aged 18-30 years in good health and CMV-seropositive. The V and J segments used are TRBV28 and TRBJ2-7; 9 bases in the middle match TRBD1. Sequencing was done on a sample of PBMCs. The CDR3 loop reads CASSLRDRVIYEQYF. The bases read TGTGCCAGCAGTTTACGGGACAGGGTGATCTACGAGCAGTACTTC.